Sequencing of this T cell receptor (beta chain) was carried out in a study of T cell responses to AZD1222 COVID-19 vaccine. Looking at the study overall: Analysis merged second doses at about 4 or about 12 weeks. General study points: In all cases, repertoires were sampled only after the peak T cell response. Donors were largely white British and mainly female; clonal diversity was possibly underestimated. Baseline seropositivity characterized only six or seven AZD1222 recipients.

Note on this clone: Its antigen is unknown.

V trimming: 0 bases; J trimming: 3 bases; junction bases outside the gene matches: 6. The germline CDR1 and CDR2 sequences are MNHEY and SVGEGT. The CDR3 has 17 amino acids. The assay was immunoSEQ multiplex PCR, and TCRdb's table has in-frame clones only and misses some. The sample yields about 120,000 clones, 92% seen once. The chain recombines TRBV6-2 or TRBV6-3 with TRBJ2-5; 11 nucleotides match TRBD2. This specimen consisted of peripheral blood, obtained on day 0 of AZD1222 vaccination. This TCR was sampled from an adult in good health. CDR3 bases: TGTGCCAGCAGTTACTCAACTAGCGGGGGCATAGAAGAGACCCAGTACTTC. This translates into CASSYSTSGGIEETQYF.